One and the same sample provided the 13 T cell receptor beta chains below, sequenced in a study of blood T cell repertoires in COVID-19 (dated by TCRdb to 2020 to 2022). Libraries were made using the immunoSEQ multiplex PCR assay. TCRdb provides this immuneACCESS table in a form limited to in-frame rearrangements. Some clones are lacking; in checked studies, under half of them reflect an unresolved V gene, and why the rest are absent is not known. Present in this sample are 55,000 to 80,000 clones, 65% to 85% of which were seen just once. The ten largest account for 5.3% of the sample. Material for sequencing was peripheral blood. The receptors here all came from a man aged 50-60 years with active COVID-19.

This clone was found a few times. The chain links TRBV29-1 to TRBJ2-3; 10 nucleotides align to TRBD2. J gave up 4 bases and V 2 bases, and 6 bases lay outside the gene matches. Germline loops: CDR1 SQVTM, CDR2 ANQGSEA. The CDR3 is 15 residues long. The CDR3 loop is CSVERTSGTSDTQYF. The CDR3 coding sequence is TGCAGCGTTGAACGTACTAGCGGGACATCAGATACGCAGTATTTT.

The rearrangement joins TRBV29-1 to TRBJ2-1; 8 bases line up with TRBD1. The CDR3 has 15 residues. The J segment lost 2 bases and the V segment lost 5 bases, leaving 8 bases of the junction unmatched. In germline, CDR1 is SQVTM, CDR2 ANQGSEA. CDR3: CSVHSGTGPYNEQFF. CDR3 sequence (DNA): TGCAGCGTTCACTCCGGGACAGGCCCCTACAATGAGCAGTTCTTC.

Written as DNA, the CDR3 is TGTGCCACCAGTGATCCTAGACAGCCTAATGAAAAACTGTTTTTT. This gives the protein CATSDPRQPNEKLFF. J is TRBJ1-4 and V is TRBV24-1, with D possibly matching TRBD1 (5 bases). The CDR3 is 15 residues long. Germline-derived CDR1 and CDR2 are KGHDR and SFDVKD. Trimming stripped 3 bases from V and 3 bases from J, with 10 bases between.

This clone was seen a handful of times. The chain combines TRBV29-1 with TRBJ2-5; D may be TRBD2 (5 bases). CDR1 and CDR2 from the germline V gene are SQVTM and ANQGSEA. This CDR3 comprises 12 residues. The V gene lost 7 bases and the J gene lost 2 bases, with 11 bases spanning the gap. CDR3 sequence (DNA): TGCAGCGCCCGGGAAAGGCAAGAGACCCAGTACTTC. Translated, it gives CSARERQETQYF.

V is TRBV5-6 and J is TRBJ1-2; TRBD1 might be the D (6 bases). V was pared by 2 bases and J by 4 bases, with 12 bases between. Germline V gene lookup returns CDR1 SGHDT and CDR2 YYEEEE. The CDR3 spans 14 residues. CDR3 DNA sequence: TGTGCCAGCAGCTTCCGACAGGTGGGCTATGGCTACACCTTC. Translated: CASSFRQVGYGYTF.

J is TRBJ1-2 and V is TRBV25-1, with D perhaps TRBD1 (5 bases). The germline gives CDR1 MGHDK, CDR2 SYGVNS. V was clipped by 4 bases and J by 6 bases, with 12 bases between them. CDR3 length: 13 amino acids. CDR3 DNA: TGTGCCAGCAGTGGTAGGGGTTGGCATGGCTACACCTTC. This gives the protein CASSGRGWHGYTF.

The table lists this clone with many counts. The rearrangement links TRBV6-6 to TRBJ1-1; weak D call: TRBD1 (6 bases). Trimming took 5 bases from V and 7 from J, leaving 20 bases between them. The CDR3 loop spans 15 amino acids. Germline V CDR1 and CDR2: MNHNY, SVGAGI (reference sequence). The CDR3 region is CASSTPQGRLYEAFF. The CDR3 DNA reads as TGTGCCAGCAGTACCCCGCAGGGGCGATTATATGAAGCTTTCTTT.

The J gene is TRBJ2-2, the V gene TRBV7-3; D call uncertain. The CDR3 totals 15 residues. Germline V CDR1 and CDR2: SGHTA, FQGTGA. With 0 bases removed from V and 7 bases from J, the gap between germline ends came to 12 bases. As DNA, the CDR3 is TGTGCCAGCAGCTTAACGTTATCGGGTGGCGGGGAGCTGTTTTTT. This encodes CASSLTLSGGGELFF.

This chain connects TRBV9 to TRBJ2-1; no definite D call. The CDR3 is 12 residues long. Trimming cost V 2 bases and J 6 bases, with 6 bases left between them. Germline V lookup: CDR1 SGDLS, CDR2 YYNGEE. For the CDR3, the DNA is TGTGCCAGCAGCGTTTCCGGCAATGAGCAGTTCTTC. Amino acid sequence: CASSVSGNEQFF.

V is TRBV6-5 and J is TRBJ1-2; D uncertain. Germline assignment: CDR1 MNHEY and CDR2 SVGAGI. The CDR3 covers 11 residues. The ends were cut back, 11 bases at V and 0 bases at J, with 7 bases in the middle. CDR3: CAGQANYGYTF. The CDR3 coding sequence is TGTGCCGGGCAAGCTAACTATGGCTACACCTTC.

The chain employs TRBV6-5 and TRBJ1-1; a weak D match, TRBD1 (5 bases). The CDR3 length is 15 residues. Trimming took 0 bases from V and 3 from J, leaving 11 bases between them. The germline V gene has CDR1 MNHEY and CDR2 SVGAGI. The CDR3: CASSYSEGEDTEAFF. DNA for the CDR3: TGTGCCAGCAGTTACTCTGAAGGGGAGGACACTGAAGCTTTCTTT.

This sequence joins TRBV19 and TRBJ1-2; D is uncertain. Between the trimmed V and J ends, which lost 5 bases and 2 bases, there was a span of 12 bases. This CDR3 region has 14 residues. The germline V gene has CDR1 LNHDA and CDR2 SQIVND (reference sequence). CDR3 DNA sequence: TGTGCCAGTAGTCGAGGTGACTTAAACTATGGCTACACCTTC. Amino acid sequence: CASSRGDLNYGYTF.

The rearrangement links TRBV10-3 to TRBJ2-5; 7 bases agree with TRBD2. After removal of 11 bases from V and 1 base from J, the junction contained 10 bases not matched to a gene. The CDR3 is made up of 14 amino acids. Germline CDR1 and CDR2: ENHRY and SYGVKD. CDR3 protein: CASAAGTIQETQYF. The DNA for the CDR3 is TGTGCCTCTGCAGCGGGGACTATCCAAGAGACCCAGTACTTC.